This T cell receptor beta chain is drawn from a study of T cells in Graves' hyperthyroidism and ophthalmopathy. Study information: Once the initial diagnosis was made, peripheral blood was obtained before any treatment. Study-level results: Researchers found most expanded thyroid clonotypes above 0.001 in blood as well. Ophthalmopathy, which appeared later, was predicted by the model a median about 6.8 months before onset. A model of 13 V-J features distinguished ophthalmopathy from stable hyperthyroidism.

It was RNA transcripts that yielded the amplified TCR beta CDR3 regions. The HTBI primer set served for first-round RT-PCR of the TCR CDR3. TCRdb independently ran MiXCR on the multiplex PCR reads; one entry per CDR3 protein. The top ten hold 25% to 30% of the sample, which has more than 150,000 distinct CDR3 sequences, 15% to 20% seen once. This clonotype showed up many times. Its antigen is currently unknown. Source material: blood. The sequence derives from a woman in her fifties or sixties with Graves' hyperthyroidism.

CDR3 sequence: CSAVGFSGANVLTF. The CDR3 nucleotides are TGCAGTGCTGTAGGATTCTCTGGGGCCAACGTCCTGACTTTC. The chain combines TRBV20-1 with TRBJ2-6; D uncertain. The germline V and J ends were trimmed by 5 bases and 0 bases, with 8 bases remaining between them. Germline V lookup: CDR1 DFQATT, CDR2 SNEGSKA (reference sequence). CDR3 size: 14 residues.